One sample yielded the 14 T cell receptor beta chains listed below, sequenced in a study of control samples from healthy donors and cancer patients. Clones were sequenced by immunoSEQ multiplex PCR, and TCRdb holds only the in-frame ones, with some missing. The profile shows some 110,000 clones, 75% to 90% of them singletons. The material sequenced was PBMCs. All receptors come from a woman in her forties or fifties with colorectal cancer.

The genes are TRBV5-1 and TRBJ2-3; either TRBD1 or TRBD2 may supply D (5 bases each). The CDR3 sequence is 16 residues long. From germline, CDR1 is SGHRS and CDR2 YFSETQ. The V and J ends lost 5 bases and 5 bases respectively, with 21 bases between them. The CDR3 bases are TGCGCCAGCAGGGGGAACGGGCGAGGGGACGGAGATACGCAGTATTTT. Its translation is CASRGNGRGDGDTQYF.

The gene calls are TRBV4-2 and TRBJ2-6; D remains ambiguous. Germline loops: CDR1 LGHNA, CDR2 YNFKEQ. The CDR3 totals 17 residues. The V and J ends lost 0 bases and 0 bases respectively, with 9 bases between them. The CDR3 DNA reads TGTGCCAGCAGCCAAGATCATGAAGCCTCTGGGGCCAACGTCCTGACTTTC. Protein product: CASSQDHEASGANVLTF.

Comments on this clone: Other DNA sequences from this sample encode an identical CDR3 as well. The chain recombines TRBV10-3 with TRBJ1-5; no firm D call. Germline V gene sequence: CDR1 ENHRY, CDR2 SYGVKD. Trimming removed 6 bases from V and 4 bases from J, with 16 bases in between. This CDR3 has 15 amino acids. The CDR3 region has the DNA TGTGCCATCAGCGAGACACCGCCCCCAAATCAGCCCCAGCATTTT. Its translation is CAISETPPPNQPQHF.

This rearrangement joins TRBV12-3 or TRBV12-4 to TRBJ2-1; a possible D gene is TRBD2 (5 bases). Trimming pared 6 bases from V and 9 bases from J, leaving 15 bases between. The CDR3 runs to 13 residues. In nucleotides, the CDR3 is TGTGCCAGCAGGACGATTAGCGAGGCTGAGCAGTTCTTC. Its translation: CASRTISEAEQFF.

The genes are TRBV3-1 (or the pseudogene TRBV3-2) and TRBJ2-7, with a tentative D call TRBD1 (6 bases). V lost 11 bases and J 1 base, leaving 27 bases between the germline ends. The CDR3 runs 17 residues. The germline CDR1 and CDR2 sequences are LGHDT and YNNKEL (reference sequence). CDR3 region: CAGERTVGRVKSYEQYF. The CDR3 nucleotides are TGTGCCGGGGAGCGGACAGTCGGCAGGGTGAAATCCTACGAGCAGTACTTC.

This clone was seen a single time. This chain joins TRBV5-4 and TRBJ1-1; D might be TRBD1 (5 bases). Germline assignment: CDR1 SGHNT and CDR2 YYREEE (reference sequence). The V and J ends lost 4 bases and 3 bases respectively, with 13 bases between them. This CDR3 is built from 14 residues. CDR3 bases: TGTGCCAGCAGCACTGGGGCTACGTACACTGAAGCTTTCTTT. It is translated as CASSTGATYTEAFF.

The genes are TRBV10-3 and TRBJ2-2, with D tentatively TRBD1 or TRBD2 (5 bases each). This CDR3 has 14 amino acids. Germline CDR1 ENHRY, CDR2 SYGVKD. V lost 6 bases to trimming and J lost 5 bases, with 13 bases between them. DNA for the CDR3: TGTGCCATCAGCTTCGGGACCCAAACCGGGGAGCTGTTTTTT. Residues: CAISFGTQTGELFF.

The chain is built from TRBV5-1 and TRBJ1-1, with D perhaps matching TRBD1 (6 bases). The CDR3 extends over 15 amino acids. V was clipped by 4 bases and J by 2 bases, with 15 bases between them. Germline V gene data show CDR1 as SGHRS and CDR2 as YFSETQ. CDR3 in amino acids: CASSPWTDRNTEAFF. Here the CDR3 DNA reads TGCGCCAGCAGCCCATGGACGGACAGAAACACTGAAGCTTTCTTT.

This clone was counted a few times. The chain links TRBV5-6 to TRBJ2-3; 8 nucleotides match TRBD2. This CDR3 has 16 residues. Germline V gene data show CDR1 as SGHDT and CDR2 as YYEEEE. The ends lost 0 bases at V and 6 bases at J; junction bases unmatched: 9. This chain's CDR3 is CASSLGAAGARDTQYF. The DNA for the CDR3 is TGTGCCAGCAGCTTGGGGGCAGCGGGGGCAAGGGATACGCAGTATTTT.

The chain uses TRBV6-5 and TRBJ1-1; 7 nucleotides align to TRBD1. The V gene end was trimmed by 7 bases and the J gene end by 4 bases; junction bases not matched to a gene: 9. This CDR3 is 14 amino acids long. Looked up from germline, CDR1 is MNHEY and CDR2 is SVGAGI. This chain's CDR3 is CASKYRGMATEAFF. The CDR3 bases are TGTGCCAGCAAATACAGGGGTATGGCCACTGAAGCTTTCTTT.

Points on this clone: The same CDR3 also results from other DNA sequences found in this sample. J is TRBJ2-2 and V is TRBV5-1; weak D call: TRBD1 (6 bases). CDR1 and CDR2 from the germline V gene are SGHRS and YFSETQ. CDR3 length: 14 amino acids. Trimming removed 4 bases from V and 2 bases from J, with 9 bases in between. The CDR3 loop reads CASSPGQNTGELFF. The DNA for the CDR3 is TGCGCCAGCAGCCCGGGACAAAACACCGGGGAGCTGTTTTTT.

Only one count was recorded for this clone. The chain has TRBV7-3 and TRBJ1-2, with D unresolved. The germline gives CDR1 SGHTA, CDR2 FQGTGA. The CDR3 runs 13 residues. V lost 0 bases and J 8 bases, leaving 10 bases between the germline ends. CDR3 loop: CASSLTPTRGYTF. In DNA, the CDR3 is TGTGCCAGCAGCTTAACACCCACGAGGGGCTACACCTTC. The whole variable domain, filled in from reference TRBV7-3 and TRBJ1-2, reads GAGVSQTPSNKVTEKGKYVELRCDPISGHTALYWYRQSLGQGPEFLIYFQGTGAADDSGLPNDRFFAVRPEGSVSTLKIQRTERGDSAVYLCASSLTPTRGYTFGSGTRLTVV.

The V call is TRBV6-1, the J call TRBJ1-3, with D possibly matching TRBD1 (5 bases). Per germline, CDR1 MNHNS and CDR2 SASEGT. The CDR3 length is 13 residues. Trimming removed 3 bases from V and 2 bases from J, with 5 bases in between. For the CDR3, the DNA is TGTGCCAGCAGTGACAGGGCTGGAAACACCATATATTTT. The encoded protein is CASSDRAGNTIYF.

The chain employs TRBV19 and TRBJ1-1; D perhaps matches TRBD1 (5 bases). This CDR3 comprises 14 residues. Germline V gene sequence: CDR1 LNHDA, CDR2 SQIVND (reference sequence). With 0 bases removed from V and 4 bases from J, the gap between germline ends came to 9 bases. CDR3 bases: TGTGCCAGTAGTATAGATCGTCAGGGCACTGAAGCTTTCTTT. Its translation is CASSIDRQGTEAFF.